The sequence of this T cell receptor beta chain was determined in a study of blood T cell repertoires in COVID-19. Background on the study: The cDNA or gDNA used as material had been derived from T cells, B-cell-depleted T cells, or PBMCs.

Germline CDR1 reads ENHRY; CDR2 reads SYGVKD. The junction had 1 base not matched to a gene; V was cut back by 6 bases and J by 6 bases. The CDR3 loop spans 12 amino acids. This clone was seen just once. Source study methods: Amplifying reference gene primers gave estimates of nucleated cell counts. Only in-frame clones appear in the TCRdb table, and some are missing; sequencing was by immunoSEQ multiplex PCR. V, J and clone size are taken as reported in that table, and D and trimming were inferred from the DNA itself. The data hold roughly 250,000 clones, with around nine tenths observed a single time.

Sequenced sample: peripheral blood. The chain carries TRBV10-3 and TRBJ2-1, with 8 bases that match TRBD2. The TCR sequence derives from a man younger than 45 with COVID-19, enrolled during active disease. The CDR3 here is CAIRGTSNEQFF. DNA for the CDR3: TGTGCCATCAGGGGGACTAGCAATGAGCAGTTCTTC.